This T cell receptor (beta chain) came from a study of blood T cell repertoires in COVID-19. Turning to the study itself: The origin of the acute and convalescent COVID-19 samples was the United States, Italy and Spain.

V lost 2 bases to trimming and J lost 3 bases; unmatched junction nucleotides: 5. The germline gives CDR1 MNHEY, CDR2 SVGAGI. The length of the CDR3 is 16 residues. The authors' processing: Amplification with reference gene primers provided the estimates of nucleated cell counts. This table comes from immunoSEQ multiplex PCR, and its TCRdb copy is limited to in-frame clones, with some not included. V and J calls and clone size are given by that table; D and trimming were obtained from the DNA. The top ten hold under 5% of the sample, which has a few hundred thousand clones, about 89% seen once. Among Cohort 3 donors, those recovered had two negative PCRs, clearance, or symptom resolution.

This sequence originates from a woman between 25 and 40 years old who had recovered from COVID-19. V gene TRBV6-5 combines with J gene TRBJ1-2; 11 nucleotides agree with TRBD1. The specimen was PBMCs or T cells enriched from blood (not recorded which). In nucleotides, the CDR3 is TGTGCCAGCAGTTACCGAGGACAGGGGGCTGACTATGGCTACACCTTC. This translates into CASSYRGQGADYGYTF.